Presented here are 5 T cell receptor beta chains from one specimen sequenced in a study of cytomegalovirus exposure and HLA in healthy donors. Primers: 60 Vbeta forward and 13 Jbeta reverse. Sequencing used immunoSEQ multiplex PCR; TCRdb keeps in-frame clones, though not all of them. This table has approximately 150,000 clones, about 75% appearing once. The sequenced material came from PBMCs. These receptors originate from a male donor in good health and CMV-seronegative.

This rearrangement joins TRBV30 to TRBJ1-4; D may be TRBD1 (6 bases). Trimming pared 2 bases from V and 7 bases from J, leaving 11 bases between. Per germline, CDR1 GTSNPN and CDR2 SVGIG (reference sequence). This CDR3 comprises 13 residues. CDR3 nucleotides: TGTGCCTGGAGTTCACAGGGCGGTGAAAAACTGTTTTTT. Protein: CAWSSQGGEKLFF.

This clone was picked up one time. The CDR3 region is CASSPGTGGSYEQYF. The CDR3 nucleotides are TGTGCCAGCAGTCCCGGGACAGGGGGCTCCTACGAGCAGTACTTC. This chain uses TRBV6-5 with TRBJ2-7, with 11 bases aligning to TRBD1. The CDR3 is made up of 15 amino acids. The trim removed 5 bases at V and 0 bases at J, leaving 3 bases unmatched. Germline lookup yields CDR1 MNHEY and CDR2 SVGAGI.

CDR3 in DNA: TGTGCCAGCAGCATAACAGGGGGGGGTCAGCCCCAGCATTTT. It yields the protein CASSITGGGQPQHF. The chain has TRBV7-2 and TRBJ1-5; TRBD1 matches 8 bases. Unmatched junction bases numbered 6, after V lost 5 bases and J lost 6 bases. Germline CDR1 SGHTA, CDR2 FQGNSA. This CDR3 region has 14 residues.

A few counts support this clone. The gene calls are TRBV15 and TRBJ2-5; 7 bases align to TRBD2. The CDR3 length is 12 residues. The germline V gene encodes CDR1 LNHNV and CDR2 YYDKDF (reference sequence). V shed 5 bases and J 5 bases; nucleotides not matched to a gene: 2. CDR3 coding DNA: TGTGCCACCAGCTACGGGGGGGAGACCCAGTACTTC. Protein: CATSYGGETQYF.

The chain carries TRBV29-1 and TRBJ1-4; perhaps TRBD1 as D (6 bases). Trimming shortened V by 7 bases and J by 6 bases, and 15 bases separated the two germline ends. This CDR3 contains 13 residues. The germline V gene has CDR1 SQVTM and CDR2 ANQGSEA. CDR3 amino acids: CSAQNHRDEKLFF. The CDR3 coding sequence is TGCAGCGCTCAGAACCACAGGGATGAAAAACTGTTTTTT.